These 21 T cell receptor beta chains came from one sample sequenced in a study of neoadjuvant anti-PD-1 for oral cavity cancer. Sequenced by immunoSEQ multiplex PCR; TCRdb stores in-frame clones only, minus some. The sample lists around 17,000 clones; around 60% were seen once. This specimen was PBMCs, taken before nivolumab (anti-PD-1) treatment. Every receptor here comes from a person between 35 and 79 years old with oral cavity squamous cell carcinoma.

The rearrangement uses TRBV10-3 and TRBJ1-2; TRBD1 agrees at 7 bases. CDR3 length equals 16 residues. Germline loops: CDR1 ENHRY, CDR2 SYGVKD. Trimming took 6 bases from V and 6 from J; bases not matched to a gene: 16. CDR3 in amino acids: CAISPDGDRVGNGYTF. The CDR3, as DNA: TGTGCCATCAGCCCCGATGGAGACAGGGTAGGGAATGGCTACACCTTC.

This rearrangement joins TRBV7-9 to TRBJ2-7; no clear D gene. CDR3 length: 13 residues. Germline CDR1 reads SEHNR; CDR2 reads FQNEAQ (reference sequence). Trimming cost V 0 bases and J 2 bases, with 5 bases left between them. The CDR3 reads CASSLAGTYEQYF. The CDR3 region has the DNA TGTGCCAGCAGCTTAGCAGGGACCTACGAGCAGTACTTC.

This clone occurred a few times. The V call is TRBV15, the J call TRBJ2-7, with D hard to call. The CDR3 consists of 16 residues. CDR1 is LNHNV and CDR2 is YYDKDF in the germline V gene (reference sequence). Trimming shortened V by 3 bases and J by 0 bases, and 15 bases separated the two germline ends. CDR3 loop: CATSSGRNLGSYEQYF. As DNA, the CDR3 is TGTGCCACCAGCAGCGGCAGGAATCTTGGCTCCTACGAGCAGTACTTC.

The CDR3 reads CASSGNVNTEAFF. CDR3 DNA sequence: TGTGCCAGCAGCGGGAATGTGAACACTGAAGCTTTCTTT. V and J are TRBV7-9 and TRBJ1-1; no firm D call. Trimming left V 5 bases short and J 0 bases short, with 7 bases between. Germline CDR1 and CDR2: SEHNR and FQNEAQ (reference sequence). This CDR3 has 13 amino acids.

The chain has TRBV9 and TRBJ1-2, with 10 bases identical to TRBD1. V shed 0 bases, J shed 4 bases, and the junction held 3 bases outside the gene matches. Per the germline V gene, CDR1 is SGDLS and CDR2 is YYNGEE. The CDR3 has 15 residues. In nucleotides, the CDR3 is TGTGCCAGCAGCGTAGCAGGGACAGGGGCCTATGGCTACACCTTC. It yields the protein CASSVAGTGAYGYTF.

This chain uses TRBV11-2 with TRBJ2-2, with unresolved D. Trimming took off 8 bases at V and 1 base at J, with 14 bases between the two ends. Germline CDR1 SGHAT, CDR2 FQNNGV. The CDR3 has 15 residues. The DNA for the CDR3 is TGTGCCAGCGCCGGTCCAGCGCTGAACACCGGGGAGCTGTTTTTT. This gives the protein CASAGPALNTGELFF.

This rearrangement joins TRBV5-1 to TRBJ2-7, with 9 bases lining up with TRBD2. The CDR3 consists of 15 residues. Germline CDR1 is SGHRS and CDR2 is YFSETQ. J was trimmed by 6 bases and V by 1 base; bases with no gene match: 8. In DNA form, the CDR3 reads TGCGCCAGCAGCTTGACAGCGGGAGGCGGGGTCGAGCAGTACTTC. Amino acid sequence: CASSLTAGGGVEQYF.

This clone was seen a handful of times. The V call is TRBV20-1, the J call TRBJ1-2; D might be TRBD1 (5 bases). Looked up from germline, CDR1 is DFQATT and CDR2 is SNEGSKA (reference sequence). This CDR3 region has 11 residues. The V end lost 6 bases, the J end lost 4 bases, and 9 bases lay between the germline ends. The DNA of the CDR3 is TGCAGTGCCTCGGGGGGCTATGGCTACACCTTC. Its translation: CSASGGYGYTF.

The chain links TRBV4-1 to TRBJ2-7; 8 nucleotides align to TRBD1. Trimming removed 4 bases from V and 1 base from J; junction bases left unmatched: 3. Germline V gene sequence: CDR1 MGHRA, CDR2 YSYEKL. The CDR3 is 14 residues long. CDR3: CASSRGTGSYEQYF. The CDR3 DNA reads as TGCGCCAGCAGCCGGGGGACAGGATCCTACGAGCAGTACTTC.

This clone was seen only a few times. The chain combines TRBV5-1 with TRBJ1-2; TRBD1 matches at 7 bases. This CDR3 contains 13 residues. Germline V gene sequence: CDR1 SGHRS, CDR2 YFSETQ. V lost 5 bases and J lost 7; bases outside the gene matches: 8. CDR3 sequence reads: CASSRQGDSGYTF. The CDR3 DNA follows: TGCGCCAGCAGTCGACAGGGAGACTCTGGCTACACCTTC.

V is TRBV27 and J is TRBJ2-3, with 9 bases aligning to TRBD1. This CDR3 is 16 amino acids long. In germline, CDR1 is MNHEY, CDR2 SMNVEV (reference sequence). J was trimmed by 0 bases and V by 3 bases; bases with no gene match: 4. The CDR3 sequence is CASSLTGQGSTDTQYF. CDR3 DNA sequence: TGTGCCAGCAGTTTGACGGGACAGGGAAGCACAGATACGCAGTATTTT.

CDR3 in amino acids: CASSYTSGGKLFF. The DNA of the CDR3 is TGTGCCAGCAGTTACACCTCCGGAGGAAAACTGTTTTTT. The rearrangement joins TRBV6-5 to TRBJ1-4, with D hard to call. Trimming pared 2 bases from V and 10 bases from J, leaving 11 bases between. Germline CDR1 is MNHEY and CDR2 is SVGAGI. The CDR3 has 13 amino acids.

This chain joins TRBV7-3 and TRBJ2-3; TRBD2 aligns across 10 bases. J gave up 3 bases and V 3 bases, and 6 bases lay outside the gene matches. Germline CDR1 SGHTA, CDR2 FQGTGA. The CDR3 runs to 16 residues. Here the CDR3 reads CASSFAAGGITDTQYF. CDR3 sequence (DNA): TGTGCCAGCAGCTTCGCAGCGGGAGGGATAACAGATACGCAGTATTTT.

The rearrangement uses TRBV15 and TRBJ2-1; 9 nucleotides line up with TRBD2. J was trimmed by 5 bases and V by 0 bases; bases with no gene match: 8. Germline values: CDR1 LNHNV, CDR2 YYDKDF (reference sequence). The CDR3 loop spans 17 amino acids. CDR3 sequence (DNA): TGTGCCACCAGCAGAGATCTGCTAGCGGGAACTAACAATGAGCAGTTCTTC. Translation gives CATSRDLLAGTNNEQFF.

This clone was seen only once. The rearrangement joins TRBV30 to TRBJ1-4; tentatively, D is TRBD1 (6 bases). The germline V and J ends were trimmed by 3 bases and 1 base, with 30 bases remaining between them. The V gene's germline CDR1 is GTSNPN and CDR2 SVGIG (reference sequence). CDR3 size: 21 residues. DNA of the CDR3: TGTGCCTGGAGGTGGCAGCGGTCCATCTTTCAGGGGCGGCAAACTAATGAAAAACTGTTTTTT. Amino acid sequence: CAWRWQRSIFQGRQTNEKLFF.

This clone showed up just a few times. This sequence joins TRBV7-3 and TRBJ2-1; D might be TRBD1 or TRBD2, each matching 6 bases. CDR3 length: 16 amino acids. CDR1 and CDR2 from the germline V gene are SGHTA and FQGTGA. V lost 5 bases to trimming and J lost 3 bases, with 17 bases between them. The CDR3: CASSPGARGHYNEQFF. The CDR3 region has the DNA TGTGCCAGCAGCCCAGGGGCTCGGGGGCACTACAATGAGCAGTTCTTC.

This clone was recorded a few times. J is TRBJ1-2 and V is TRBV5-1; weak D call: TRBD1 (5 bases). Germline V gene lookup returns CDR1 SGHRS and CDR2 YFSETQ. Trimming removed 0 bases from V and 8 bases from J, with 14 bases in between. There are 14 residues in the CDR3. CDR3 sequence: CASSLAGREDGYTF. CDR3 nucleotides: TGCGCCAGCAGCTTGGCGGGCAGGGAGGACGGCTACACCTTC.

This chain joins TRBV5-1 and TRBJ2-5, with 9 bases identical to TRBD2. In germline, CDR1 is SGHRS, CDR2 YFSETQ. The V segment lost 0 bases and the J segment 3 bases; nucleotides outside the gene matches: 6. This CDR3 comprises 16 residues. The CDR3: CASSLAGVAGEETQYF. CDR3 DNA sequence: TGCGCCAGCAGCTTGGCCGGAGTAGCGGGAGAAGAGACCCAGTACTTC.

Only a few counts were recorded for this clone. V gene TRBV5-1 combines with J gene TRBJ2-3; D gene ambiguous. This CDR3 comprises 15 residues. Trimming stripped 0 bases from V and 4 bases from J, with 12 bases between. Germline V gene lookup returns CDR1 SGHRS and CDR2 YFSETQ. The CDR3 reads CASSLVGETADTQYF. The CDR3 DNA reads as TGCGCCAGCAGCTTGGTGGGCGAAACTGCAGATACGCAGTATTTT. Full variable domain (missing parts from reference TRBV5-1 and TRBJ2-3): KAGVTQTPRYLIKTRGQQVTLSCSPISGHRSVSWYQQTPGQGLQFLFEYFSETQRNKGNFPGRFSGRQFSNSRSEMNVSTLELGDSALYLCASSLVGETADTQYFGPGTRLTVL.

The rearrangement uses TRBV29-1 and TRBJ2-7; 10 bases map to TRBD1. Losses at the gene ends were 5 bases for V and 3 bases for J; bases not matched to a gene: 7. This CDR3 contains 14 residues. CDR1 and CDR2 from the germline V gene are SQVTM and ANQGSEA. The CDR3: CSVMTGGANYEQYF. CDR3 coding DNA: TGCAGCGTTATGACAGGGGGCGCGAACTACGAGCAGTACTTC.

This chain's CDR3 is CASSFDTSRAREAFF. The CDR3, as DNA: TGTGCCAGCAGTTTTGACACCTCTAGGGCACGTGAAGCTTTCTTT. The chain links TRBV6-6 to TRBJ1-1; D call uncertain. The CDR3 has 15 residues. Trimming removed 4 bases at V and 7 bases at J, with 19 bases between. Germline V gene data show CDR1 as MNHNY and CDR2 as SVGAGI (reference sequence).